These 5 T cell receptor beta chains share one sample of origin, sequenced in a study of control samples from healthy donors and cancer patients. Data came from immunoSEQ multiplex PCR; TCRdb stores just in-frame clones and leaves some out. The sample lists around 94,000 clones; 86% were seen once. Sequenced sample: blood. Receptors originate from a woman in her forties or fifties in good health.

The chain couples TRBV4-3 to TRBJ1-6; TRBD1 agrees at 7 bases. Trimming took 4 bases from V and 0 from J; bases not matched to a gene: 9. Germline V lookup: CDR1 LGHNA, CDR2 YSLEER. CDR3 length: 18 residues. The CDR3 DNA sequence: TGCGCCAGCAGCCCCCGGACAGGCCCCAGCTCCTATAATTCACCCCTCCACTTT. Protein sequence: CASSPRTGPSSYNSPLHF.

The V call is TRBV19, the J call TRBJ2-5, with a tentative D call TRBD1 (6 bases). CDR3 length equals 14 residues. Germline V gene sequence: CDR1 LNHDA, CDR2 SQIVND (reference sequence). V was shortened by 4 bases and J by 2 bases, with 11 bases between the two germline ends. The CDR3, as DNA: TGTGCCAGTAGTAGCAGGGGTCGACAAGAGACCCAGTACTTC. It translates to CASSSRGRQETQYF.

The V call is TRBV9, the J call TRBJ2-7; D might be TRBD1 (7 bases). There are 15 residues in the CDR3. V was cut by 4 bases and J by 2 bases, with 16 bases left in between. Germline values: CDR1 SGDLS, CDR2 YYNGEE. The CDR3 spells CASSTGDSRAYEQYF. CDR3 nucleotide sequence: TGTGCCAGCAGCACAGGGGACTCCCGAGCCTACGAGCAGTACTTC.

The V gene is TRBV10-1, the J gene TRBJ1-1, with TRBD1 matching 7 bases. With 6 bases clipped from V and 1 base from J, the junction kept 2 bases outside the gene matches. CDR1 and CDR2 (germline): WNHNN, SYGVQD (reference sequence). The CDR3 extends over 13 amino acids. In DNA, the CDR3 is TGCGCCAGCAGGGGGACAGAGAACACTGAAGCTTTCTTT. It is translated as CASRGTENTEAFF.

The rearrangement links TRBV9 to TRBJ2-1, with 11 bases matching TRBD2. After removal of 2 bases from V and 5 bases from J, the junction contained 9 bases not matched to a gene. Germline CDR1 SGDLS, CDR2 YYNGEE. This CDR3 spans 17 amino acids. CDR3 in amino acids: CASSVLLGGLADNEQFF. The CDR3 DNA is TGTGCCAGCAGCGTCCTCCTGGGGGGACTAGCGGACAATGAGCAGTTCTTC.